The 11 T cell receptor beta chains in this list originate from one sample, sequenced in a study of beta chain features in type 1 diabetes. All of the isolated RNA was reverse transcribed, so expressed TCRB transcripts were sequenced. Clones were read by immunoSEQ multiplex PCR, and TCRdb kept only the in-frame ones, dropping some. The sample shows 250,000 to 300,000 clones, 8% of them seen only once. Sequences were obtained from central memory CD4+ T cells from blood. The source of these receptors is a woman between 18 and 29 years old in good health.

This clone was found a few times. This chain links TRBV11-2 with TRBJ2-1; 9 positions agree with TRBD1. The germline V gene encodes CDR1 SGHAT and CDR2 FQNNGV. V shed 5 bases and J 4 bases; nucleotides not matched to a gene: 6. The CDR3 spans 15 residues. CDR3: CASSQGQGTYNEQFF. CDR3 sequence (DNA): TGTGCCAGCAGCCAGGGACAGGGAACTTACAATGAGCAGTTCTTC.

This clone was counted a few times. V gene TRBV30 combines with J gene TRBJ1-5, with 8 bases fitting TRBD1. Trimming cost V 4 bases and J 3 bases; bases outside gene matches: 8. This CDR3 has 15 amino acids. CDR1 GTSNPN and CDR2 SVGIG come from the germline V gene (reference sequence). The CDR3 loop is CAWNPTGGFNQPQHF. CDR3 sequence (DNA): TGTGCCTGGAATCCTACAGGGGGATTCAATCAGCCCCAGCATTTT.

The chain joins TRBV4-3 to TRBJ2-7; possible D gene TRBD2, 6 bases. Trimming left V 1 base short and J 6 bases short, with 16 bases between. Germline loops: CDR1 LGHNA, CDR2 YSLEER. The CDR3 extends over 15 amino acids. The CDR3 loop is CASSQGGNSGTEQYF. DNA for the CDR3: TGCGCCAGCAGCCAAGGAGGCAATAGCGGTACCGAGCAGTACTTC.

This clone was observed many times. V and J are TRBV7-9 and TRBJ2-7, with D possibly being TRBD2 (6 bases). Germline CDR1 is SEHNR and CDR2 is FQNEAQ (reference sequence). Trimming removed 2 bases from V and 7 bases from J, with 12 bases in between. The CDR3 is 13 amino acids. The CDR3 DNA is TGTGCCAGCAGCTTATGGCGGGAAGCTGAGCAGTACTTC. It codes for CASSLWREAEQYF.

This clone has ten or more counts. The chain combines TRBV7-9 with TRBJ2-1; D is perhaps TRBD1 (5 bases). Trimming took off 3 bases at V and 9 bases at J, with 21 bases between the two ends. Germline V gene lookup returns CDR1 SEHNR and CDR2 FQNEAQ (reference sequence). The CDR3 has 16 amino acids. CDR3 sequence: CASSLDKNLRRSEQFF. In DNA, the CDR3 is TGTGCCAGCAGCTTGGACAAGAACTTGAGGCGTAGTGAGCAGTTCTTC.

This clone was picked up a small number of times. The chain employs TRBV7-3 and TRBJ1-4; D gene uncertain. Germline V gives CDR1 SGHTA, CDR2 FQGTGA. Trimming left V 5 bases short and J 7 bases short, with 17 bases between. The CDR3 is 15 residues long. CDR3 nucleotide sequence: TGTGCCAGCAGCCGTACAAGTTCCCCGGGTGAAAAACTGTTTTTT. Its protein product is CASSRTSSPGEKLFF. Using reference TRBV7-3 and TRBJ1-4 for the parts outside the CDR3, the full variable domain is GAGVSQTPSNKVTEKGKYVELRCDPISGHTALYWYRQSLGQGPEFLIYFQGTGAADDSGLPNDRFFAVRPEGSVSTLKIQRTERGDSAVYLCASSRTSSPGEKLFFGSGTQLSVL.

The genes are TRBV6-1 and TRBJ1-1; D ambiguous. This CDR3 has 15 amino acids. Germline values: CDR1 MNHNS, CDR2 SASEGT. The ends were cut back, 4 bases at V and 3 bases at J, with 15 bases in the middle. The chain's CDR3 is CASSVQSPVDTEAFF. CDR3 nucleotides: TGTGCCAGCAGTGTTCAGTCCCCGGTGGACACTGAAGCTTTCTTT.

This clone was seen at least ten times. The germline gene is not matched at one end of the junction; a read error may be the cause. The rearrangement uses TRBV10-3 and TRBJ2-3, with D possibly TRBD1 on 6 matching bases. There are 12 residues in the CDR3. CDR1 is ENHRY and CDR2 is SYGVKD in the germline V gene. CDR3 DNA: TGTGCCGTCAGGGGAGACACAGATACGCAGTATTTT. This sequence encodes CAVRGDTDTQYF.

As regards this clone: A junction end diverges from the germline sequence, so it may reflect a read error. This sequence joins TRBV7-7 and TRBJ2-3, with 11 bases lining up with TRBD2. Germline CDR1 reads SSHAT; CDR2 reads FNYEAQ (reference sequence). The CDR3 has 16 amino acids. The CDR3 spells CASSATSGLAEGGQYF. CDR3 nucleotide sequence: TGTGCTAGCAGCGCTACATCGGGACTAGCGGAAGGAGGGCAGTATTTT.

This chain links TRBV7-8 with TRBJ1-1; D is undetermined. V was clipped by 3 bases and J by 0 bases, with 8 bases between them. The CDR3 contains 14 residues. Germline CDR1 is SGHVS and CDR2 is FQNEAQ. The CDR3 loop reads CASSFQGMNTEAFF. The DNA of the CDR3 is TGTGCCAGCAGCTTTCAAGGGATGAACACTGAAGCTTTCTTT.

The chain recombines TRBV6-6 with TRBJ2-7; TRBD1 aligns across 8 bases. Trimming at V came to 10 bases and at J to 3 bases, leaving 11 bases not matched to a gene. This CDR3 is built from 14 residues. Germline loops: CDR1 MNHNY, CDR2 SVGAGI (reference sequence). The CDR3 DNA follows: TGTGCCACCGACCGGACAGGGTCTGGCTACGAGCAGTACTTC. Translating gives CATDRTGSGYEQYF.